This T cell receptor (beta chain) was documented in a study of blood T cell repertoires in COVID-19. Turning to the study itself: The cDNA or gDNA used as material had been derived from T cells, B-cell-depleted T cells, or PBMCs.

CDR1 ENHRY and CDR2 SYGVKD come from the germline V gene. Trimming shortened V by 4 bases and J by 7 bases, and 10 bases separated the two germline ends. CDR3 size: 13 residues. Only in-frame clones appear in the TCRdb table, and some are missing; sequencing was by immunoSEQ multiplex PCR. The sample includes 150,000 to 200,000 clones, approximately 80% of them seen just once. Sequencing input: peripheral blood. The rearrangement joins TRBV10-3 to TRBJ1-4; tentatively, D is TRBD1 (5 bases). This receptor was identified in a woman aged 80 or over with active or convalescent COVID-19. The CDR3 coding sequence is TGTGCCATCAGTGGCGGGGCTGGTGAAAAACTGTTTTTT. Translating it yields CAISGGAGEKLFF.